Here is one T cell receptor (beta chain) with its context. Its ends do not fully match the called genes, so a read error is possible. The sample comes from a study of blood T cell repertoires in COVID-19. Study context: Italy, Spain and the United States were the sources of the convalescent and acute COVID-19 samples.

Per the study methods: Quantification of nucleated cells was approximated via reference gene primer amplification. The data were produced by immunoSEQ multiplex PCR, yet TCRdb's version contains in-frame clones alone and is incomplete. That table supplies the V and J calls and clone size; D and trimming were determined from the DNA. The table has about 14,000 clones, roughly 90% seen once. The sequence was obtained from a human donor in a cohort sampled during active COVID-19. The sample was peripheral blood.

Here the CDR3 DNA reads TGTGCTAGCAGCCTTTCCTACACAGATACGCAGTATTTT. Its translation: CASSLSYTDTQYF. The chain couples TRBV7-7 to TRBJ2-3; no firm D call. Per the germline V gene, CDR1 is SSHAT and CDR2 is FNYEAQ (reference sequence). This CDR3 comprises 13 residues.